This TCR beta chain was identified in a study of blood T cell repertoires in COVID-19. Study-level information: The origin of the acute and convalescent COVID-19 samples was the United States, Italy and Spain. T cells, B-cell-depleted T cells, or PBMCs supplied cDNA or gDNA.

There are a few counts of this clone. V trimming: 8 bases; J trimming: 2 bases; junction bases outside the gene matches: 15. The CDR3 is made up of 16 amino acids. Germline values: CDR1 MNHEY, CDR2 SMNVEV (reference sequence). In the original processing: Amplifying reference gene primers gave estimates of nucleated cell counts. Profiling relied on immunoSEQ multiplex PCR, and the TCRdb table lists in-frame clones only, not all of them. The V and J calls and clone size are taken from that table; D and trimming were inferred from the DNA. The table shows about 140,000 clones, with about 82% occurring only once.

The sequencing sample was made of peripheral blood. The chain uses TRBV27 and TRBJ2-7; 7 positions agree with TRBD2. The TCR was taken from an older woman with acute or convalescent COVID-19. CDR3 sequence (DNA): TGTGCCAGCCATACCAAGCTGGGACTACGTCCCTACGAGCAGTACTTC. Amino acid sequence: CASHTKLGLRPYEQYF.